Listed below are T cell receptor beta chains from one sample, sequenced in a study of untreated major depressive disorder. Some clones are missing from TCRdb's copy, which holds only in-frame ones; the method was immunoSEQ multiplex PCR. The sample shows some 21,000 clones, 70% to 90% of them seen only once. The sequenced material came from CD4+ T cells from PBMCs. The receptors stem from a woman between 25 and 40 years old in good health. CDR3s include the opening cysteine and the closing phenylalanine or tryptophan. The order of the fields is clone size, D gene, J gene, CDR3 length, V gene, CDR3 DNA, CDR3 protein. D genes are given only for firm matches. Where a row states a size, it is once, few, many or the class of an expanded clone; other rows omit it.

clone size: -
D gene: TRBD1
J gene: TRBJ1-1
CDR3 length: 14
V gene: TRBV19
CDR3 DNA: TGTGCCAGTAGAGGGACAGGGATGGTCACTGAAGCTTTCTTT
CDR3 protein: CASRGTGMVTEAFF

clone size: -
D gene: TRBD1
J gene: TRBJ1-6
CDR3 length: 15
V gene: TRBV5-6
CDR3 DNA: TGTGCCAGCAGCTTGAAAGCAGGGGGGAATTCACCCCTCCACTTT
CDR3 protein: CASSLKAGGNSPLHF

clone size: -
D gene: TRBD1
J gene: TRBJ1-2
CDR3 length: 16
V gene: TRBV28
CDR3 DNA: TGTGCCAGCAGGCCGGCGGGGGGGGACAGGGTCTATGGCTACACCTTC
CDR3 protein: CASRPAGGDRVYGYTF

clone size: -
D gene: -
J gene: TRBJ1-3
CDR3 length: 14
V gene: TRBV30
CDR3 DNA: TGTGCCTGGAGTGTACGGGGGATCGGAAACACCATATATTTT
CDR3 protein: CAWSVRGIGNTIYF

clone size: -
D gene: -
J gene: TRBJ1-1
CDR3 length: 14
V gene: TRBV6-6
CDR3 DNA: TGTGCCAGCAGTCTTGGTAGGACGGACACTGAAGCTTTCTTT
CDR3 protein: CASSLGRTDTEAFF

clone size: -
D gene: -
J gene: TRBJ1-2
CDR3 length: 14
V gene: TRBV18
CDR3 DNA: TGTGCCAGCTCACCAGAGGGCGCGGGCTATGGCTACACCTTC
CDR3 protein: CASSPEGAGYGYTF

clone size: -
D gene: TRBD1
J gene: TRBJ2-5
CDR3 length: 13
V gene: TRBV7-2
CDR3 DNA: TGTGCCAGCAGCTCGACAGGGGAAGAGACCCAGTACTTC
CDR3 protein: CASSSTGEETQYF

clone size: -
D gene: TRBD1
J gene: TRBJ1-1
CDR3 length: 15
V gene: TRBV6-5
CDR3 DNA: TGTGCCAGCAGACAGGGGCCTGCGCGTTTCACTGAAGCTTTCTTT
CDR3 protein: CASRQGPARFTEAFF

clone size: -
D gene: TRBD1
J gene: TRBJ1-3
CDR3 length: 17
V gene: TRBV7-2
CDR3 DNA: TGTGCCAGCAGCTTAGCGGACAGGGGGATAGGCGGAAACACCATATATTTT
CDR3 protein: CASSLADRGIGGNTIYF

clone size: -
D gene: -
J gene: TRBJ1-3
CDR3 length: 14
V gene: TRBV30
CDR3 DNA: TGTGCCTGGTGGTCCAGCAGGTCTGGAAACACCATATATTTT
CDR3 protein: CAWWSSRSGNTIYF

clone size: -
D gene: TRBD2
J gene: TRBJ2-1
CDR3 length: 15
V gene: TRBV11-3
CDR3 DNA: TGTGCCAGCAGCCAAGCGGGACTAGCGTTTAATGAGCAGTTCTTC
CDR3 protein: CASSQAGLAFNEQFF

clone size: -
D gene: -
J gene: TRBJ1-1
CDR3 length: 13
V gene: TRBV5-1
CDR3 DNA: TGCGCCAGCAGCTTGGAAATATACACTGAAGCTTTCTTT
CDR3 protein: CASSLEIYTEAFF

clone size: -
D gene: -
J gene: TRBJ2-4
CDR3 length: 13
V gene: TRBV6-5
CDR3 DNA: TGTGCCAGCAGTTACGTATATGGAAACATTCAGTACTTC
CDR3 protein: CASSYVYGNIQYF

clone size: once
D gene: TRBD1
J gene: TRBJ2-7
CDR3 length: 14
V gene: TRBV27
CDR3 DNA: TGTGCCAGCAGTTTAATTGGACAGGGGTACGAGCAGTACTTC
CDR3 protein: CASSLIGQGYEQYF

clone size: -
D gene: -
J gene: TRBJ1-5
CDR3 length: 14
V gene: TRBV4-3
CDR3 DNA: TGCGCCAGCAGCCCGAAAAGGGGCAATCAGCCCCAGCATTTT
CDR3 protein: CASSPKRGNQPQHF

clone size: -
D gene: -
J gene: TRBJ2-7
CDR3 length: 11
V gene: TRBV27
CDR3 DNA: TGTGCCAGGGACAGCAGCTACGAGCAGTACTTC
CDR3 protein: CARDSSYEQYF

clone size: -
D gene: -
J gene: TRBJ1-1
CDR3 length: 15
V gene: TRBV7-7
CDR3 DNA: TGTGCCAGCAGCCCCTTGAGTTCCTCGAACACTGAAGCTTTCTTT
CDR3 protein: CASSPLSSSNTEAFF

clone size: -
D gene: -
J gene: TRBJ1-3
CDR3 length: 15
V gene: TRBV7-8
CDR3 DNA: TGTGCCAGCAGCCCCGGGGGAGAACTAGGAAACACCATATATTTT
CDR3 protein: CASSPGGELGNTIYF

clone size: -
D gene: -
J gene: TRBJ1-1
CDR3 length: 15
V gene: TRBV5-1
CDR3 DNA: TGCGCCAGCAGCTTGGTGGGGGGCGGGGACACTGAAGCTTTCTTT
CDR3 protein: CASSLVGGGDTEAFF

clone size: -
D gene: -
J gene: TRBJ1-2
CDR3 length: 15
V gene: TRBV27
CDR3 DNA: TGTGCCAGCAGTTTTAATGTACAGCGAAACTATGGCTACACCTTC
CDR3 protein: CASSFNVQRNYGYTF

clone size: once
D gene: TRBD1
J gene: TRBJ1-4
CDR3 length: 13
V gene: TRBV25-1
CDR3 DNA: TGTGCCAGCGGGACAGGGGGGCATGAAAAACTGTTTTTT
CDR3 protein: CASGTGGHEKLFF

clone size: -
D gene: -
J gene: TRBJ1-5
CDR3 length: 14
V gene: TRBV28
CDR3 DNA: TGTGCCAGCACCCCCGGGGGGGCCGATCAGCCCCAGCATTTT
CDR3 protein: CASTPGGADQPQHF

clone size: -
D gene: -
J gene: TRBJ1-2
CDR3 length: 15
V gene: TRBV5-1
CDR3 DNA: TGCGCCAGCAGCACCCGTCAGGGTACGGGCTATGGCTACACCTTC
CDR3 protein: CASSTRQGTGYGYTF

clone size: -
D gene: TRBD1
J gene: TRBJ1-2
CDR3 length: 17
V gene: TRBV30
CDR3 DNA: TGTGCCTGGACCCCGGGGCAGGGGGGCGGAGTGGTCTATGGCTACACCTTC
CDR3 protein: CAWTPGQGGGVVYGYTF

clone size: -
D gene: -
J gene: TRBJ1-1
CDR3 length: 13
V gene: TRBV19
CDR3 DNA: TGTGCCAGTAACCGACAAGGGTGGACTGAAGCTTTCTTT
CDR3 protein: CASNRQGWTEAFF

clone size: -
D gene: TRBD1
J gene: TRBJ2-7
CDR3 length: 15
V gene: TRBV7-2
CDR3 DNA: TGTGCCAGCAGCTTCATACAGGGGGCAAATCGGGAGCAGTACTTC
CDR3 protein: CASSFIQGANREQYF

clone size: -
D gene: TRBD2
J gene: TRBJ2-1
CDR3 length: 15
V gene: TRBV7-3
CDR3 DNA: TGTGCCAGCAGCTTAGTTGGCGGGGGGTACAATGAGCAGTTCTTC
CDR3 protein: CASSLVGGGYNEQFF

clone size: -
D gene: -
J gene: TRBJ1-4
CDR3 length: 14
V gene: TRBV23-1
CDR3 DNA: TGCGCCAGCAGTCCACCACCGTGGGATGAAAAACTGTTTTTT
CDR3 protein: CASSPPPWDEKLFF

clone size: -
D gene: -
J gene: TRBJ2-3
CDR3 length: 11
V gene: TRBV20-1
CDR3 DNA: TGCAGTGTGTTACGGAAGGAGACGCAGTATTTT
CDR3 protein: CSVLRKETQYF

clone size: -
D gene: TRBD2
J gene: TRBJ2-5
CDR3 length: 14
V gene: TRBV7-2
CDR3 DNA: TGTGCCAGCAGCCGCGGGGGGGCGGAGGAGACCCAGTACTTC
CDR3 protein: CASSRGGAEETQYF

clone size: once
D gene: TRBD1
J gene: TRBJ1-2
CDR3 length: 14
V gene: TRBV30
CDR3 DNA: TGTGCCTGGAGTCCCACAGGGGGCGAGGGTGGCTACACCTTC
CDR3 protein: CAWSPTGGEGGYTF

clone size: few
D gene: -
J gene: TRBJ1-5
CDR3 length: 14
V gene: TRBV15
CDR3 DNA: TGTGCCACCAGTCTCGGAGGGGGGTATCAGCCCCAGCATTTT
CDR3 protein: CATSLGGGYQPQHF

clone size: -
D gene: TRBD1
J gene: TRBJ1-1
CDR3 length: 15
V gene: TRBV28
CDR3 DNA: TGTGCCAGCACCCCCTCCGGGACAGTTAACACTGAAGCTTTCTTT
CDR3 protein: CASTPSGTVNTEAFF

clone size: -
D gene: -
J gene: TRBJ2-2
CDR3 length: 16
V gene: TRBV4-1
CDR3 DNA: TGCGCCAGCAGCCAAGATCCCAGGGCGGACACCGGGGAGCTGTTTTTT
CDR3 protein: CASSQDPRADTGELFF

clone size: -
D gene: TRBD1
J gene: TRBJ1-2
CDR3 length: 14
V gene: TRBV6-6
CDR3 DNA: TGTGCCAGCAGTTACCTGACAGGGGAAAAAGGCTACACCTTC
CDR3 protein: CASSYLTGEKGYTF